These T cell receptor beta chains were read from a single sample in a study of blood T cell repertoires in COVID-19. The repertoire was sequenced with immunoSEQ multiplex PCR; TCRdb's copy has only in-frame clones and lacks some. The sample contains around 120,000 clones, 85% to 90% of which appear only once. Sequencing was performed on peripheral blood. The receptors here all came from a man older than 75 with acute or convalescent COVID-19. Both conserved end residues are part of each CDR3. The D gene is left open where the match is weak. For some rows the clone size is stated as once, few or many, or as a class when expanded; others skip it.

J,size,D,V,DNA,CDR3
TRBJ1-2,once,TRBD1,TRBV6-5,TGTGCCAGCAGTTTAGGACAGGGGATATATGGCTACACCTTC,CASSLGQGIYGYTF
TRBJ1-5,-,TRBD1,TRBV30,TGTGCCACCGGGGGACAGAACAATCAGCCCCAGCATTTT,CATGGQNNQPQHF
TRBJ1-2,-,TRBD1,TRBV28,TGTGCCAGCAGTCCAGGGGGGACCCCAACTAACTATGGCTACACCTTC,CASSPGGTPTNYGYTF
TRBJ1-2,-,-,TRBV30,TGTGCCTGGAGTGATGGCTCCTATGGCTACACCTTC,CAWSDGSYGYTF
TRBJ1-1,-,-,TRBV7-9,TGTGCCAGCAGCTTAGCTCCTCGATCGGGGACTGAAGCTTTCTTT,CASSLAPRSGTEAFF
TRBJ1-1,-,-,TRBV10-3,TGTGCCATCAGTGAGCCGGGGACTGAAGCTTTCTTT,CAISEPGTEAFF
TRBJ2-5,-,TRBD2,TRBV11-2,TGTGCCAGCAGCCCCCGTTTTAGCGGGGGCGCGGAGACCCAGTACTTC,CASSPRFSGGAETQYF
TRBJ1-5,-,TRBD1,TRBV19,TGTGCCAGTAGAGGGACAGGGAGGCAGCCCCAGCATTTT,CASRGTGRQPQHF
TRBJ1-1,-,-,TRBV7-2,TGTGCCAGCGTCTCCCCAGGAGGGCCTGAAGCTTTCTTT,CASVSPGGPEAFF
TRBJ1-2,-,-,TRBV9,TGTGCCAGCAGCCAGGGGACCCACCAACCTCTTGGCTACACCTTC,CASSQGTHQPLGYTF
TRBJ1-4,-,-,TRBV5-1,TGCGCCAGCAGCCAGGACAGCTATAATGAAAAACTGTTTTTT,CASSQDSYNEKLFF
TRBJ1-6,-,-,TRBV18,TGTGCCAGCTCACCACCCGGTTCACCCCTCCACTTT,CASSPPGSPLHF
TRBJ2-7,-,-,TRBV30,TGTGCCTGGAGCTTACAGGGTCTTGGCGAGCAGTACTTC,CAWSLQGLGEQYF
TRBJ1-1,-,-,TRBV29-1,TGCAGCGTTGTGGCAAGTGTGGGCGGGGCTGAAGCTTTCTTT,CSVVASVGGAEAFF
TRBJ1-2,-,-,TRBV5-1,TGCGCCAGCAGCTTGGTTGGGGGGGAATATGGCTACACCTTC,CASSLVGGEYGYTF
TRBJ2-2,few,TRBD1,TRBV3-1/TRBV3-2,TGTGCCAGCAGCACCGGGACAGTTATTACCGGGGAGCTGTTTTTT,CASSTGTVITGELFF
TRBJ1-1,-,TRBD1,TRBV2,TGTGCCAGCAGGGACAGGGGAAACACTGAAGCTTTCTTT,CASRDRGNTEAFF
TRBJ1-2,few,TRBD1,TRBV16,TGTGCCAGCAGCCCTACTTGGGGACAGGGCAACTATGGCTACACCTTC,CASSPTWGQGNYGYTF
TRBJ1-6,-,-,TRBV15,TGTGCCACCAGCAGACCGACCGGGACTCAGAATTCACCCCTCCACTTT,CATSRPTGTQNSPLHF
TRBJ2-7,few,TRBD2,TRBV19,TGTGCCAGTTATAGCGGGGGGCCGCTCTACGAGCAGTACTTC,CASYSGGPLYEQYF
TRBJ2-3,-,TRBD1,TRBV19,TGTGCCAGTAGAGGGACAGGGAATTCAAATACGCAGTATTTT,CASRGTGNSNTQYF
TRBJ2-7,-,TRBD2,TRBV5-1,TGCGCCAGCAGCTTGGGGACTAGCGGGGGAGGCTACGAGCAGTACTTC,CASSLGTSGGGYEQYF
TRBJ1-2,-,TRBD1,TRBV7-9,TGTGCCAGCAGCTTAACAGGGACAGAAAACTATGGCTACACCTTC,CASSLTGTENYGYTF
TRBJ1-1,-,-,TRBV27,TGTGCCAGCAGCGTACAGGGCTCACATGCGAACACTGAAGCTTTCTTT,CASSVQGSHANTEAFF
TRBJ1-1,-,-,TRBV7-8,TGTGCCAGCAGCTTAGGAGGAGAGGGATTAGCTGAAGCTTTCTTT,CASSLGGEGLAEAFF
TRBJ2-3,-,-,TRBV7-8,TGTGCCAGCAGCTTAGCGGTTGCGGCAGGGGCAGATACGCAGTATTTT,CASSLAVAAGADTQYF
TRBJ1-1,-,-,TRBV7-2,TGTGCCAGCAGCTTAGAGGAGGGGTTTGAAGCTTTCTTT,CASSLEEGFEAFF
TRBJ2-3,once,TRBD2,TRBV18,TGTGCCAGCTCACCACCGATGACTAGCGGCCCAGATACGCAGTATTTT,CASSPPMTSGPDTQYF
TRBJ2-5,-,TRBD1,TRBV27,TGTGCCAGCAGCCACGGACAGGTTTCCGAGACCCAGTACTTC,CASSHGQVSETQYF
TRBJ1-6,once,-,TRBV2,TGTGCCAGCAGTGAAGTAGGGGGATCTCCACCCCTCCACTTT,CASSEVGGSPPLHF
TRBJ2-1,-,TRBD2,TRBV5-6,TGTGCCAGCAGCTGGGGACTAGCGGGAGGTTTTAGATATGAGCAGTTCTTC,CASSWGLAGGFRYEQFF
TRBJ1-1,-,TRBD1,TRBV20-1,TGCAGTGGTCGACAGGGGAGGACTTTCTTT,CSGRQGRTFF
TRBJ1-1,-,-,TRBV5-6,TGTGCCAGCAGCGGAGGATTCTGGTTGGTGGGAGCTTTCTTT,CASSGGFWLVGAFF
TRBJ1-2,once,TRBD1,TRBV2,TGTGCCAGCAGTTCTCAGGGGGCCGCGACCCTAAACTATGGCTACACCTTC,CASSSQGAATLNYGYTF
TRBJ2-7,-,-,TRBV19,TGTGCCAGTAGTTCCGGCAGGCACTACGAGCAGTACTTC,CASSSGRHYEQYF
TRBJ1-3,-,TRBD1,TRBV10-3,TGTGCCAGCCAGACGGGACAGGGGGCTTGGAACACCATATATTTT,CASQTGQGAWNTIYF
TRBJ2-3,-,TRBD2,TRBV11-3,TGTGCCAGCAGCTGGGGGGGAGCAGATACGCAGTATTTT,CASSWGGADTQYF
TRBJ2-2,-,-,TRBV2,TGTGCCAGCAGTGATGTTGCAGGGGCGAACACCGGGGAGCTGTTTTTT,CASSDVAGANTGELFF
TRBJ2-3,-,-,TRBV5-5,TGTGCCAGCAGCTTGGATACTAGAAGCACAGATACGCAGTATTTT,CASSLDTRSTDTQYF
TRBJ2-7,-,-,TRBV3-1/TRBV3-2,TGTGCCAGCAGCCAAGATAACCGGGAGTTCTACGAGCAGTACTTC,CASSQDNREFYEQYF
TRBJ2-7,-,TRBD1,TRBV6-6,TGTGCCAGCAGGCCTCCCGGGACAGGTGGATACAACGAGCAGTACTTC,CASRPPGTGGYNEQYF
TRBJ1-5,-,TRBD1,TRBV7-2,TGTGCCAGCAGCCAGGGGACAGCTTATAGCAATCAGCCCCAGCATTTT,CASSQGTAYSNQPQHF
TRBJ1-2,-,-,TRBV6-6,TGTGCCAGCAGTAGGACTGGCAACTATGGCTACACCTTC,CASSRTGNYGYTF
TRBJ1-2,-,TRBD1,TRBV19,TGTGCCAGTAGTATAGGCACTACACAGGGGGCGAGATATGGCTACACCTTC,CASSIGTTQGARYGYTF
TRBJ1-1,-,TRBD1,TRBV4-2,TGTGCCAGCAGCCAGGCTACGGGACAGCAGAACACTGAAGCTTTCTTT,CASSQATGQQNTEAFF
TRBJ1-2,-,TRBD1,TRBV12-3/TRBV12-4,TGTGCCAGCAGTTTACAACAGGGGGGCTACACCTTC,CASSLQQGGYTF
TRBJ2-1,few,TRBD1,TRBV5-8,TGTGCCAGCAGCGTATCGACAGGGTCGGGTTACAATGAGCAGTTCTTC,CASSVSTGSGYNEQFF
TRBJ2-3,-,-,TRBV27,TGTGCCAGCAGTTTATTAGCAGGTGGGAGCGCCACTCGCACAGATACGCAGTATTTT,CASSLLAGGSATRTDTQYF
TRBJ1-6,-,-,TRBV6-5,TGTGCCAGCAGTACGTTTGAGGGTTATTCACCCCTCCACTTT,CASSTFEGYSPLHF
TRBJ1-4,-,-,TRBV18,TGTGCCAGCTCACCAGGGGCTACTAATGAAAAACTGTTTTTT,CASSPGATNEKLFF
TRBJ2-3,once,TRBD2,TRBV6-1,TGTGCCAGCAGTGAAGCCCTAGCGGCATCCACAGATACGCAGTATTTT,CASSEALAASTDTQYF
TRBJ1-1,-,TRBD1,TRBV27,TGTGCCAGCAGCCCACCCGACAGGGCTAGTGAAGCTTTCTTT,CASSPPDRASEAFF
TRBJ1-5,few,-,TRBV7-2,TGTGCCAGCAGTTCACAGGGAAGACGCAATCAGCCCCAGCATTTT,CASSSQGRRNQPQHF